The clone carrying this T cell receptor beta chain was recorded a few times. The sample originates from a study of blood T cell repertoires in COVID-19. V lost 0 bases and J 8 bases, leaving 16 bases between the germline ends. The germline gives CDR1 LGHDT, CDR2 YNNKEL (reference sequence). The CDR3 has 15 amino acids. Methods used by the authors: For nucleated cells, counts were estimated from reference gene primer amplification. Repertoires were generated with immunoSEQ multiplex PCR, while TCRdb's copy carries only in-frame clones and drops some. V, J and clone size reflect that table, while D and trimming were determined from the DNA. The sample carries around 300,000 clones, about nine tenths recorded once.

This chain joins TRBV3-1 (or the pseudogene TRBV3-2) and TRBJ1-2; D is possibly TRBD1 (5 bases). Input material: peripheral blood. This TCR derives from a woman in her thirties or forties who had recovered from COVID-19. The CDR3 region is CASSQESGAGGGYTF. CDR3 nucleotides: TGTGCCAGCAGCCAAGAGAGCGGGGCCGGTGGGGGCTACACCTTC.